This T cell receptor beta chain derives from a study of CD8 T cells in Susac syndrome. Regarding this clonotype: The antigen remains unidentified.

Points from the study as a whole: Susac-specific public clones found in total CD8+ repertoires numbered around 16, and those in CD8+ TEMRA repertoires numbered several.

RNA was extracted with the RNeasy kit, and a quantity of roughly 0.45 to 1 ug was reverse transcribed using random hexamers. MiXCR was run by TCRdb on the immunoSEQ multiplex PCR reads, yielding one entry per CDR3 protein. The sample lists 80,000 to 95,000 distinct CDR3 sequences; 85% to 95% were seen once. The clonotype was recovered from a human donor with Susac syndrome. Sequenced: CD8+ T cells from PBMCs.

The CDR3 DNA is TGCAGCGTCCTCCCAGGGGGCTGGTTGCGAGAGACCCAGTACTTC. This translates into CSVLPGGWLRETQYF. V and J are TRBV29-1 and TRBJ2-5; 8 bases fit TRBD1. The CDR3 has 15 residues. V shed 6 bases, J shed 4 bases, and the junction held 13 bases outside the gene matches. Looked up from germline, CDR1 is SQVTM and CDR2 is ANQGSEA.